The rows below give T cell receptor beta chains drawn from one sample of a study of blood T cell repertoires in COVID-19. TCRdb's table, derived via immunoSEQ multiplex PCR, lists solely in-frame clones and lacks some. The table includes approximately 120,000 clones, around 81% detected once. Sequenced sample: peripheral blood. The receptors derive from a man in his thirties or forties with COVID-19, enrolled during active disease. Each CDR3 is given with its conserved first and last residue. D genes are given only for firm matches.

CAWSRGGGTEAFF,TGTGCCTGGAGTAGGGGGGGCGGGACTGAAGCTTTCTTT,13,.,TRBV30,TRBJ1-1
CASSPRTVYEQYF,TGTGCCAGTAGTCCCCGCACAGTTTACGAGCAGTACTTC,13,.,TRBV19,TRBJ2-7
CASSLGTSGTYEQYF,TGTGCCAGCAGCTTGGGGACTAGCGGGACCTACGAGCAGTACTTC,15,TRBD2,TRBV11-2,TRBJ2-7
CASREGQGAGEAFF,TGTGCCAGCAGGGAGGGACAGGGGGCGGGTGAAGCTTTCTTT,14,TRBD1,TRBV7-9,TRBJ1-1
CASSYGRVNTEAFF,TGTGCCAGCAGTTACGGCAGGGTTAACACTGAAGCTTTCTTT,14,.,TRBV6-5,TRBJ1-1
CASSVLPGASDTQYF,TGTGCCAGCAGCGTATTACCAGGGGCATCAGATACGCAGTATTTT,15,.,TRBV9,TRBJ2-3
CASSLGVEQYF,TGTGCCAGCAGCTTAGGCGTCGAGCAGTACTTC,11,.,TRBV7-9,TRBJ2-7
CASSYSRGNYGYTF,TGTGCCAGCAGTTACTCACGGGGGAACTATGGCTACACCTTC,14,.,TRBV6-2/TRBV6-3,TRBJ1-2
CASSSEKSSLRSSYNEQFF,TGTGCCAGCAGCTCTGAAAAATCTAGCCTGAGAAGCTCCTACAATGAGCAGTTCTTC,19,.,TRBV5-6,TRBJ2-1
CASSKDWVPGQGYEQYF,TGTGCCAGTAGTAAAGATTGGGTACCGGGACAGGGCTACGAGCAGTACTTC,17,TRBD1,TRBV19,TRBJ2-7
CASSQESRSIGQPQHF,TGCGCCAGCAGCCAAGAGAGCCGAAGCATCGGTCAGCCCCAGCATTTT,16,.,TRBV4-1,TRBJ1-5
CASSVEIGGPHNEQFF,TGTGCCAGCAGCGTAGAAATCGGGGGGCCCCACAATGAGCAGTTCTTC,16,.,TRBV9,TRBJ2-1
CASSFYRTGDTGELFF,TGCGCCAGCAGCTTCTACCGAACAGGGGACACCGGGGAGCTGTTTTTT,16,TRBD1,TRBV5-1,TRBJ2-2
CASSLGDINYGYTF,TGCGCCAGCAGCTTGGGGGACATAAACTATGGCTACACCTTC,14,.,TRBV5-1,TRBJ1-2
CATSELDTQYF,TGTGCCACCAGTGAACTGGATACGCAGTATTTT,11,.,TRBV24-1,TRBJ2-3
CASNIRAGNTIYF,TGTGCCTCGAACATCAGGGCTGGAAACACCATATATTTT,13,.,TRBV30,TRBJ1-3
CASTSSTGHQPQHF,TGTGCCAGCACTTCATCGACAGGGCATCAGCCCCAGCATTTT,14,TRBD1,TRBV28,TRBJ1-5
CASSQDSGGESGELFF,TGCGCCAGCAGCCAAGATTCCGGGGGGGAATCCGGGGAGCTGTTTTTT,16,TRBD2,TRBV4-3,TRBJ2-2
CATQKGTTSDTQYF,TGTGCCACCCAAAAAGGGACAACTTCAGATACGCAGTATTTT,14,.,TRBV6-9,TRBJ2-3